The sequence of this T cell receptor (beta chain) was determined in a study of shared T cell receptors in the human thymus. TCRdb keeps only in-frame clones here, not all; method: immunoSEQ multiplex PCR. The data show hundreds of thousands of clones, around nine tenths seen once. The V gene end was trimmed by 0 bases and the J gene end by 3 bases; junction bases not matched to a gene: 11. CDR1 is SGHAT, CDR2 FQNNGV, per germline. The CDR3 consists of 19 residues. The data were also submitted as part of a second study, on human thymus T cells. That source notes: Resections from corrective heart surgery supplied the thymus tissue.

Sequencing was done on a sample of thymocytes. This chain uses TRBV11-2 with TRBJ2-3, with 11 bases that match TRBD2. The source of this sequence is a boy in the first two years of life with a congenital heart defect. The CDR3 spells CASSLEGAGASGRTDTQYF. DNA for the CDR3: TGTGCCAGCAGCTTAGAGGGGGCAGGTGCTAGCGGGAGGACAGATACGCAGTATTTT.